The next 12 T cell receptor beta chains were all read from a single sample in a study of shared clonotypes between healthy human individuals. TCRdb's table, derived via immunoSEQ multiplex PCR, lists solely in-frame clones and lacks some. The sample lists hundreds of thousands of clones, roughly 72% seen once, with 9.5% to 15% in the top ten. The specimen sequenced was PBMCs. The receptors stem from a woman in her thirties or forties in good health. Some clones in this sample may be carry-over from other donors' samples.

This clone was picked up one time. The V gene is TRBV27, the J gene TRBJ1-1; 8 bases are shared with TRBD1. The CDR3 has 14 residues. CDR1 and CDR2 from the germline V gene are MNHEY and SMNVEV (reference sequence). V was pared by 9 bases and J by 0 bases, with 6 bases of the junction left unmatched. CDR3 sequence reads: CASKTGALNTEAFF. DNA for the CDR3: TGTGCCAGTAAGACAGGGGCCCTGAACACTGAAGCTTTCTTT.

The V and J genes are TRBV11-2 and TRBJ2-7; the D gene is possibly TRBD1 (5 bases). The length of the CDR3 is 11 residues. Germline V lookup: CDR1 SGHAT, CDR2 FQNNGV. Trimming left V 6 bases short and J 5 bases short, with 8 bases between. Here the CDR3 DNA reads TGTGCCAGCAGGGACACCGACGAGCAGTACTTC. It translates to CASRDTDEQYF.

The rearrangement uses TRBV5-8 and TRBJ1-5; 11 positions agree with TRBD1. The trim removed 6 bases at V and 1 base at J, leaving 6 bases unmatched. The germline V gene has CDR1 SGHTS and CDR2 YDEGEE. The CDR3 has 16 amino acids. The CDR3 spells CASIGQGAGSNQPQHF. In nucleotides, the CDR3 is TGTGCCAGCATCGGACAGGGGGCCGGGAGCAATCAGCCCCAGCATTTT.

This clone was detected a few times. The chain recombines TRBV6-1 with TRBJ2-3; 7 positions agree with TRBD1. From germline, CDR1 is MNHNS and CDR2 SASEGT. V lost 8 bases and J lost 3; bases outside the gene matches: 8. The CDR3 is 14 residues long. CDR3 residues: CASLKGQRTDTQYF. The CDR3 bases are TGTGCCAGCTTAAAGGGACAGCGAACAGATACGCAGTATTTT.

In DNA, the CDR3 is TGTGCCAGTAGTATAGATCATCAGATTAACTATGGCTACACCTTC. Translation gives CASSIDHQINYGYTF. This chain connects TRBV19 to TRBJ1-2; D gene ambiguous. This CDR3 region has 15 residues. Germline loops: CDR1 LNHDA, CDR2 SQIVND (reference sequence). The V end lost 0 bases, the J end lost 1 base, and 9 bases lay between the germline ends.

This sequence joins TRBV10-2 and TRBJ2-5, with 7 positions matching TRBD1. The CDR3 is made up of 14 amino acids. The V and J ends lost 3 bases and 4 bases, in that order; junction bases with no gene match: 5. Per the germline V gene, CDR1 is WSHSY and CDR2 is SAAADI. The CDR3 nucleotides are TGCGCCAGCAGTGATATGGCAGGGGGAGAGACCCAGTACTTC. It translates to CASSDMAGGETQYF.

V and J are TRBV28 and TRBJ2-1; 14 nucleotides line up with TRBD2. Germline CDR1 and CDR2: MDHEN and SYDVKM. The CDR3 runs 19 residues. The junction had 11 bases not matched to a gene; V was cut back by 5 bases and J by 2 bases. The CDR3 nucleotides read TGTGCCAGCAGTCCCCAAGGGGGACTAGCGGGAGTTACCTACAATGAGCAGTTCTTC. Translation: CASSPQGGLAGVTYNEQFF.

The V gene is TRBV5-5, the J gene TRBJ1-1, with 9 bases matching TRBD1. The CDR3 sequence is 17 residues long. Germline assignment: CDR1 SGHKS and CDR2 YYEKEE (reference sequence). Unmatched junction bases numbered 13, after V lost 3 bases and J lost 4 bases. DNA for the CDR3: TGTGCCAGCAGCTGGTTGGGGACAGGGATGGGGAGCACTGAAGCTTTCTTT. Protein product: CASSWLGTGMGSTEAFF.

This clone was detected once. No conserved phenylalanine or tryptophan ends this CDR3, so it is likely a read error. This rearrangement joins TRBV6-6 to TRBJ1-1; TRBD1 is a possible D gene (5 bases). The length of the CDR3 is 15 residues. CDR1 is MNHNY, CDR2 SVGAGI, per germline (reference sequence). With 10 bases removed from V and 4 bases from J, the gap between germline ends came to 22 bases. As DNA, the CDR3 is TGTGCCACCCACCAGAGTCCAGGGCTTGGCACTGAAGCTTTCCTT. Its translation: CATHQSPGLGTEAFL.

This clone showed up just once. Other DNA sequences in this specimen translate into the identical CDR3. The chain has TRBV5-1 and TRBJ1-2; D is perhaps TRBD1 (6 bases). Germline V gene data show CDR1 as SGHRS and CDR2 as YFSETQ. The CDR3 covers 15 residues. V was cut by 5 bases and J by 0 bases, with 14 bases left in between. Here the CDR3 reads CASSSNTGSNYGYTF. CDR3 nucleotide sequence: TGCGCCAGCAGTTCAAACACAGGGTCTAACTATGGCTACACCTTC. The whole variable domain, filled in from reference TRBV5-1 and TRBJ1-2, reads KAGVTQTPRYLIKTRGQQVTLSCSPISGHRSVSWYQQTPGQGLQFLFEYFSETQRNKGNFPGRFSGRQFSNSRSEMNVSTLELGDSALYLCASSSNTGSNYGYTFGSGTRLTVV.

This clone was seen just once. The chain joins TRBV13 to TRBJ2-7; a weak D match, TRBD1 (6 bases). This CDR3 is built from 15 residues. V lost 0 bases and J 2 bases, leaving 11 bases between the germline ends. Germline V gives CDR1 PRHDT, CDR2 FYEKMQ (reference sequence). This CDR3 reads CASSLGRYRAYEQYF. Here the CDR3 DNA reads TGTGCCAGCAGCTTAGGCCGTTACAGGGCCTACGAGCAGTACTTC. Based on the CDR3 plus reference TRBV13 and TRBJ2-7, the full variable domain is AAGVIQSPRHLIKEKRETATLKCYPIPRHDTVYWYQQGPGQDPQFLISFYEKMQSDKGSIPDRFSAQQFSDYHSELNMSSLELGDSALYFCASSLGRYRAYEQYFGPGTRLTVT.

This clone occurred once. The V gene is TRBV7-2, the J gene TRBJ2-1; 10 positions agree with TRBD2. CDR1 SGHTA and CDR2 FQGNSA come from the germline V gene. The CDR3 is 14 amino acids. J was trimmed by 6 bases and V by 5 bases; bases with no gene match: 4. The CDR3, as DNA: TGTGCCAGCAGCCCAGGACTAGCGGTCAATGAGCAGTTCTTC. It yields the protein CASSPGLAVNEQFF.